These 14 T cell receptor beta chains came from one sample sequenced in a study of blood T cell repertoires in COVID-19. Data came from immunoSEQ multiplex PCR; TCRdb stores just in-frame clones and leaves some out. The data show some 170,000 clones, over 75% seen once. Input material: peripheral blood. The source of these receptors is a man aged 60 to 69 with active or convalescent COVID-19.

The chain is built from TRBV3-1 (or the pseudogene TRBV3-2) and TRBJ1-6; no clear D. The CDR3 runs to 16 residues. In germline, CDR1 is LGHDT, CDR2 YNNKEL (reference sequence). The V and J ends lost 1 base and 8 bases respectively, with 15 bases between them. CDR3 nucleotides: TGTGCCAGCAGCCAAGGGTCCGGGAGAAATCATTCACCCCTCCACTTT. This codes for CASSQGSGRNHSPLHF.

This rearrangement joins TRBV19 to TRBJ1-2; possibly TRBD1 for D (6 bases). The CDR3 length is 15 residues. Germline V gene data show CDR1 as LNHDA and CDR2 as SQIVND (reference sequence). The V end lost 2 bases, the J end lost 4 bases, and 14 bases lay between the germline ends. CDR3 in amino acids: CASSIWDMDRYGYTF. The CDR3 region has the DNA TGTGCCAGTAGTATATGGGACATGGATCGCTATGGCTACACCTTC.

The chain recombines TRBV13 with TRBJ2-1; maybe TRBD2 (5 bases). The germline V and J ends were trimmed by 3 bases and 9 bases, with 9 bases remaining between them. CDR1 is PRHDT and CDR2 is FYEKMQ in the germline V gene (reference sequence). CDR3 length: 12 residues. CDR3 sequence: CASSLGVGEQFF. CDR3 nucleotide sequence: TGTGCCAGCAGCTTGGGAGTAGGTGAGCAGTTCTTC.

As DNA, the CDR3 is TGTGCCAGCAGCTTCGGGTTAGTGACCTACGAGCAGTACTTC. It is translated as CASSFGLVTYEQYF. This sequence joins TRBV7-2 and TRBJ2-7, with D unclear. The CDR3 has 14 residues. Germline-derived CDR1 and CDR2 are SGHTA and FQGNSA. V lost 3 bases and J 2 bases, leaving 11 bases between the germline ends.

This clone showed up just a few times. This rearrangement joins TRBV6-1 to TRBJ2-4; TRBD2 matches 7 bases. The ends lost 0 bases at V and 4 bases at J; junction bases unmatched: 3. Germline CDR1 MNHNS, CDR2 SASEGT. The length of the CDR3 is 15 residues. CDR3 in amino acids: CASSEAASGKNIQYF. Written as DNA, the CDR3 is TGTGCCAGCAGTGAAGCGGCTAGCGGAAAAAACATTCAGTACTTC.

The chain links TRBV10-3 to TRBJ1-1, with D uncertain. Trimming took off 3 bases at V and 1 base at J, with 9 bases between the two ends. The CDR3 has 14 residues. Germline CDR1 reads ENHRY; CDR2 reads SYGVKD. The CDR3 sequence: CAISEGPGNTEAFF. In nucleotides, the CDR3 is TGTGCCATCAGTGAAGGCCCGGGGAACACTGAAGCTTTCTTT.

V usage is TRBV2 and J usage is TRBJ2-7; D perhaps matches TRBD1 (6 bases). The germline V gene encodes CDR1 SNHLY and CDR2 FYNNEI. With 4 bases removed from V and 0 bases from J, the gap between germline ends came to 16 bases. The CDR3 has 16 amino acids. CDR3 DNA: TGTGCCAGCAGTGCTTCCCGGGACACGAGCTCCTACGAGCAGTACTTC. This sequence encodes CASSASRDTSSYEQYF. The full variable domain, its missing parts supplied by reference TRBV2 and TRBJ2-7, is EPEVTQTPSHQVTQMGQEVILRCVPISNHLYFYWYRQILGQKVEFLVSFYNNEISEKSEIFDDQFSVERPDGSNFTLKIRSTKLEDSAMYFCASSASRDTSSYEQYFGPGTRLTVT.

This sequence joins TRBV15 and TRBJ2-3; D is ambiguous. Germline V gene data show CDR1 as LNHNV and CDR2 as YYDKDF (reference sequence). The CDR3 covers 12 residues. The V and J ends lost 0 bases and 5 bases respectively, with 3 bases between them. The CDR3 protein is CATSRDRDTQYF. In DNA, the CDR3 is TGTGCCACCAGCAGAGATAGAGATACGCAGTATTTT.

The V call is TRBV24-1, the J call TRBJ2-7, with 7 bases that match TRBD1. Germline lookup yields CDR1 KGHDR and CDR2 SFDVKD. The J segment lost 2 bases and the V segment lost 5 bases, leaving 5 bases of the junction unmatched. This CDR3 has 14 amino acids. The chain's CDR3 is CATSAGGSPYEQYF. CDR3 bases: TGTGCCACCAGTGCAGGGGGTTCCCCCTACGAGCAGTACTTC.

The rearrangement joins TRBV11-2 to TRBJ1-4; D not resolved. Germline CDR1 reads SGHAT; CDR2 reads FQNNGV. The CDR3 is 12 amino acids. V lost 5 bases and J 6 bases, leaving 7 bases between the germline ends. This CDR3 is CASSGEDEKLFF. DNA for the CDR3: TGTGCCAGCAGCGGAGAAGATGAAAAACTGTTTTTT.

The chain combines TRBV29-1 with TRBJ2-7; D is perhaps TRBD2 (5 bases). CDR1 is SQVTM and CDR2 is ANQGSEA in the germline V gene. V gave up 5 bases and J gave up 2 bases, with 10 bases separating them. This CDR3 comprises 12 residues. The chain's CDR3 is CSVRGNTYEQYF. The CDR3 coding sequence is TGCAGCGTTAGAGGGAACACCTACGAGCAGTACTTC.

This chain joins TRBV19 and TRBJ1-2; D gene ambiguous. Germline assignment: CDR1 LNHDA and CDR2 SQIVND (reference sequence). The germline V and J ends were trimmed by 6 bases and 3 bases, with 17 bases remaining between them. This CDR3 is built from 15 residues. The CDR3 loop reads CASRLSRTLYYGYTF. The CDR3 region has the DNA TGTGCCAGTAGGCTTAGTAGGACTCTCTACTATGGCTACACCTTC.

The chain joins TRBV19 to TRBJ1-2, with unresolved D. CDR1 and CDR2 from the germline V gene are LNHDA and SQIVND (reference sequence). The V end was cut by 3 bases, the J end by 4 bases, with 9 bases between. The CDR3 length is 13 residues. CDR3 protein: CASSIRGSYGYTF. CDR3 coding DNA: TGTGCCAGTAGTATTCGGGGTTCCTATGGCTACACCTTC.

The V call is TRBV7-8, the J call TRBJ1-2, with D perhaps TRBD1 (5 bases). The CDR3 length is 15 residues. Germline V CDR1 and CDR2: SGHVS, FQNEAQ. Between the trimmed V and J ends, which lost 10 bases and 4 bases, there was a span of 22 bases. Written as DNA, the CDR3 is TGTGCCACCAACCCCTGGGAAAGGGGCTCCTATGGCTACACCTTC. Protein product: CATNPWERGSYGYTF. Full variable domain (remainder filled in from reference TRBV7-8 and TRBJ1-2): GAGVSQSPRYKVAKRGQDVALRCDPISGHVSLFWYQQALGQGPEFLTYFQNEAQLDKSGLPSDRFFAERPEGSVSTLKIQRTQQEDSAVYLCATNPWERGSYGYTFGSGTRLTVV.